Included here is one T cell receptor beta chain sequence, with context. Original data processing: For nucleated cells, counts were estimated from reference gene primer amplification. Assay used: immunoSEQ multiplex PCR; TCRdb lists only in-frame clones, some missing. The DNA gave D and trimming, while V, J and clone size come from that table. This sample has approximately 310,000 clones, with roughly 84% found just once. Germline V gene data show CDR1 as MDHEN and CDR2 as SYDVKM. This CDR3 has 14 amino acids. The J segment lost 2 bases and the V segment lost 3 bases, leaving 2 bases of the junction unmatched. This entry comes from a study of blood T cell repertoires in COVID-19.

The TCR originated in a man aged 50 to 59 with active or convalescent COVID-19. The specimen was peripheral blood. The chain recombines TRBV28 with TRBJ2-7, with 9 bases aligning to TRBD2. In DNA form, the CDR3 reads TGTGCCAGCAGTTTGATAGCGGGGGCCTACGAGCAGTACTTC. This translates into CASSLIAGAYEQYF.